This T cell receptor beta chain was observed in a study of cytomegalovirus exposure and HLA in healthy donors. Study-wide points: There were some V segments, including TRBV6-2 and TRBV6-3, excluded as indistinguishable.

This clone appeared once. Its matching antigen is unknown. The PCR was carried out with 60 Vbeta primers and 13 Jbeta primers. Profiling relied on immunoSEQ multiplex PCR, and the TCRdb table lists in-frame clones only, not all of them. Of 70,000 or so clones listed, 65% to 75% are singletons. The CDR3 sequence is 12 residues long. The germline gives CDR1 SEHNR, CDR2 FQNEAQ (reference sequence). V was pared by 1 base and J by 8 bases, with 9 bases between. This sequence was found in a woman aged 60-70 years in good health and CMV-seropositive. This sequence joins TRBV7-9 and TRBJ2-7; D not resolved. Material for sequencing was PBMCs. The CDR3 loop reads CASSLDGPQQYF. In nucleotides, the CDR3 is TGTGCCAGCAGCTTAGACGGTCCTCAGCAGTACTTC.